This entry lists 17 T cell receptor beta chains sequenced from one sample in a study of Ad26.COV2.S vaccination and SARS-CoV-2 variants (dated by TCRdb to 2020 to 2022). Libraries came from the immunoSEQ multiplex PCR assay. This is the immuneACCESS table as TCRdb keeps it, with only in-frame sequences that have V and J called. A part of the clones is gone; compared with another copy, unresolved V genes explain less than half, and the rest is unexplained. This sample holds about 350,000 clones; about 90% were observed only once. Around 4% of the sample belongs to the ten largest clones. The meaning of the sample's time point label: individuals recovered from natural SARS-CoV-2 infection. The material was peripheral blood, obtained after recovery from COVID-19. Receptors were obtained from a human donor who had recovered from COVID-19.

The rearrangement joins TRBV9 to TRBJ1-2; D is undetermined. The germline V gene encodes CDR1 SGDLS and CDR2 YYNGEE. The CDR3 is 11 amino acids. Trimming pared 3 bases from V and 8 bases from J, leaving 8 bases between. CDR3 protein: CASSEGAGYTF. CDR3 nucleotide sequence: TGTGCCAGCAGCGAGGGAGCGGGCTACACCTTC. The full variable domain, with the rest looked up from reference TRBV9 and TRBJ1-2, is DSGVTQTPKHLITATGQRVTLRCSPRSGDLSVYWYQQSLDQGLQFLIQYYNGEERAKGNILERFSAQQFPDLHSELNLSSLELGDSALYFCASSEGAGYTFGSGTRLTVV.

V and J are TRBV27 and TRBJ1-5; the D gene is possibly TRBD1 (6 bases). Germline values: CDR1 MNHEY, CDR2 SMNVEV (reference sequence). With 2 bases removed from V and 4 bases from J, the gap between germline ends came to 9 bases. The CDR3 runs 14 residues. The CDR3 region has the DNA TGTGCCAGCAGTTTAACAGGGCCAAATCAGCCCCAGCATTTT. Translated: CASSLTGPNQPQHF.

This chain links TRBV15 with TRBJ1-4, with D tentatively TRBD1 (5 bases). V was shortened by 0 bases and J by 7 bases, with 9 bases between the two germline ends. This CDR3 has 14 residues. Germline V gene lookup returns CDR1 LNHNV and CDR2 YYDKDF (reference sequence). The CDR3 DNA reads as TGTGCCACCAGCAGAGACAGGGAAGCTGAAAAACTGTTTTTT. Amino acid sequence: CATSRDREAEKLFF.

The CDR3 nucleotides are TGTGCCAGCAGTTACTCCGGGATGACAGCCTACAATGAGCAGTTCTTC. The encoded protein is CASSYSGMTAYNEQFF. V gene TRBV6-5 combines with J gene TRBJ2-1; D tentatively reads TRBD1 or TRBD2 (5 bases each). The CDR3 spans 16 residues. Trimming took off 0 bases at V and 2 bases at J, with 11 bases between the two ends. Germline V gene sequence: CDR1 MNHEY, CDR2 SVGAGI.

The chain combines TRBV5-6 with TRBJ1-5; 10 nucleotides agree with TRBD1. Germline CDR1 SGHDT, CDR2 YYEEEE. This CDR3 spans 19 amino acids. V lost 0 bases to trimming and J lost 0 bases; unmatched junction nucleotides: 9. The CDR3 reads CASSLGPGQGPYSNQPQHF. CDR3 nucleotides: TGTGCCAGCAGCTTGGGCCCGGGACAGGGGCCTTATAGCAATCAGCCCCAGCATTTT.

The chain combines TRBV12-5 with TRBJ1-1, with 7 bases lining up with TRBD1. CDR3 length equals 19 residues. Looked up from germline, CDR1 is LGHNT and CDR2 is FRNRAP. Trimming cost V 1 base and J 6 bases; bases outside gene matches: 20. The CDR3 loop is CASGLGPTGQLRALAEAFF. The CDR3, as DNA: TGTGCTAGTGGTTTGGGCCCGACGGGACAGCTAAGAGCGTTGGCTGAAGCTTTCTTT.

The rearrangement links TRBV7-8 to TRBJ1-2, with 9 positions matching TRBD1. The V segment lost 1 base and the J segment 7 bases; nucleotides outside the gene matches: 7. CDR3 length: 15 residues. Germline lookup yields CDR1 SGHVS and CDR2 FQNEAQ. The CDR3 DNA follows: TGTGCCAGCAGCTTAGGGACAGGGGAGTTTCGTGGCTACACCTTC. Translating gives CASSLGTGEFRGYTF.

The chain joins TRBV3-1 (or the pseudogene TRBV3-2) to TRBJ2-7; possible D gene TRBD1, 6 bases. This CDR3 comprises 14 residues. Per germline, CDR1 LGHDT and CDR2 YNNKEL (reference sequence). V was shortened by 2 bases and J by 5 bases, with 13 bases between the two germline ends. The CDR3 reads CASSQRTGLNEQYF. In nucleotides, the CDR3 is TGTGCCAGCAGCCAACGTACAGGGTTGAACGAGCAGTACTTC.

On this clone: Different DNA sequences within this sample yield the same CDR3. CDR3 DNA: TGTGCCAGCAGCGTTGTGGGGTCTGGGGCCAACGTCCTGACTTTC. It translates to CASSVVGSGANVLTF. The chain carries TRBV9 and TRBJ2-6; D is undetermined. The CDR3 extends over 15 amino acids. Trimming shortened V by 2 bases and J by 1 base, and 7 bases separated the two germline ends. Germline-derived CDR1 and CDR2 are SGDLS and YYNGEE.

The rearrangement links TRBV27 to TRBJ1-2; TRBD1 is a possible D gene (5 bases). Per germline, CDR1 MNHEY and CDR2 SMNVEV (reference sequence). V lost 2 bases and J 3 bases, leaving 13 bases between the germline ends. CDR3 length: 15 amino acids. The CDR3 sequence: CASSLKVGGDYGYTF. As DNA, the CDR3 is TGTGCCAGCAGTTTAAAAGTCGGGGGGGACTATGGCTACACCTTC.

V gene TRBV2 combines with J gene TRBJ1-2; D ambiguous. V was pared by 7 bases and J by 8 bases, with 11 bases between. From germline, CDR1 is SNHLY and CDR2 FYNNEI. This CDR3 region has 11 residues. Here the CDR3 reads CASKRVYGYTF. The CDR3 coding sequence is TGTGCCAGCAAGAGGGTTTACGGCTACACCTTC.

The chain uses TRBV19 and TRBJ1-2, with D maybe TRBD1 (5 bases). V lost 5 bases, J lost 8 bases, and 18 bases lay in between. Germline V gene sequence: CDR1 LNHDA, CDR2 SQIVND (reference sequence). The CDR3 contains 14 residues. The chain's CDR3 is CASSSTGTVWGYTF. The CDR3 DNA reads as TGTGCCAGTAGTTCCACCGGGACGGTCTGGGGCTACACCTTC.

This chain connects TRBV7-2 to TRBJ2-4; no reliable D call. Trimming took off 3 bases at V and 0 bases at J, with 9 bases between the two ends. Germline assignment: CDR1 SGHTA and CDR2 FQGNSA. CDR3 length: 15 amino acids. CDR3 coding DNA: TGTGCCAGCAGCTTCCAGGTGTTAGCCAAAAACATTCAGTACTTC. Protein product: CASSFQVLAKNIQYF.

This sequence joins TRBV4-1 and TRBJ1-3; maybe TRBD1 (6 bases). Per germline, CDR1 MGHRA and CDR2 YSYEKL. The length of the CDR3 is 18 residues. With 1 base removed from V and 4 bases from J, the gap between germline ends came to 20 bases. This chain's CDR3 is CASSQAPRGGSAGNTIYF. The CDR3 coding sequence is TGCGCCAGCAGCCAAGCGCCCCGTGGGGGCTCGGCGGGAAACACCATATATTTT.

The chain is built from TRBV6-5 and TRBJ2-3; TRBD1 matches at 7 bases. The V gene's germline CDR1 is MNHEY and CDR2 SVGAGI. V was clipped by 6 bases and J by 2 bases; unmatched bases: 5. This CDR3 spans 14 amino acids. CDR3 sequence: CASSRGQATDTQYF. The CDR3 DNA is TGTGCCAGCAGCAGAGGACAGGCCACAGATACGCAGTATTTT.

This clone has a single count. J is TRBJ2-7 and V is TRBV5-4; 10 positions match TRBD2. From germline, CDR1 is SGHNT and CDR2 YYREEE (reference sequence). Trimming took 5 bases from V and 0 from J; bases not matched to a gene: 5. CDR3 length: 15 residues. The CDR3 DNA follows: TGTGCCAGCAGTCCAAGCGGGGGGGTCTCCTACGAGCAGTACTTC. This translates into CASSPSGGVSYEQYF.

Turning to this clone: One junction end does not reproduce the germline sequence, and a read error may be involved. This sample includes further DNA sequences coding for the same CDR3. CDR3 sequence: CASSLMGGYTHEQYF. The DNA of the CDR3 is TGTGCTAGCAGTCTCATGGGTGGCTATACCCACGAGCAGTACTTC. The rearrangement joins TRBV27 to TRBJ2-7; D is ambiguous. Germline loops: CDR1 MNHEY, CDR2 SMNVEV (reference sequence). The CDR3 covers 15 residues.